This T cell receptor beta chain was observed in a study of CD8 T cells in ankylosing spondylitis. The CDR3 extends over 11 amino acids. V was clipped by 3 bases and J by 1 base, with 3 bases between them. Per the germline V gene, CDR1 is SQVTM and CDR2 is ANQGSEA. TCRdb re-called the 5' RACE reads with MiXCR, one entry per CDR3 protein. The sample has approximately 250,000 distinct CDR3 sequences, roughly 32% seen once. The rearrangement uses TRBV29-1 and TRBJ1-2; no firm D call. This sequence originates from a male donor with ankylosing spondylitis or in good health (not recorded which). The sequenced sample was blood, either unsorted or a sorted T cell fraction (not recorded which). Here the CDR3 reads CSVENNYGYTF. In DNA form, the CDR3 reads TGCAGCGTTGAGAATAACTATGGCTACACCTTC.